This T cell receptor beta chain came from a study of T cell responses to AZD1222 COVID-19 vaccine (dated by TCRdb to 2020 to 2022). Study-wide context: AZD1222 recipients whose second dose came at about 4 weeks and those whose second dose came at about 12 weeks were combined into one group, since spike-specific TCR depth and breadth did not differ between the two schedules. A total of 233 trial participants underwent TCR sequencing, of whom about 200 had received two doses of AZD1222 and some 25 had received two doses of the MenACWY control vaccine. Trial participants were enrolled into age subgroups of 18-55, 56-69 and 70-plus years, which contained around 150, 28 and 57 TCR-sequenced participants, respectively. Study-wide conclusions, independent of this receptor: Most participants were white British and females outnumbered males, and the authors suggested that clonal diversity may have been underestimated. Spike-specific TCR breadth and depth rose significantly after two AZD1222 doses compared with day 0 and with MenACWY recipients. Nearly half of unique spike-specific TCRs reportedly recognized epitopes outside regions mutated in the B.1.351 and B.1.1.7 variants. In the small 56-69-year group, the increase in depth fell short of significance, most likely because of low power. Because no day 14 peak-response samples were available, repertoires were characterized only after the peak T cell response. Only a handful of AZD1222 recipients were SARS-CoV-2 seropositive at baseline, limiting conclusions about previously exposed vaccinees. The vaccine-associated CD4 TCRs covered the entire spike protein, and the dominant responses fell in regions 160-218 and 743-854.

The time point label on this specimen signifies: baseline before first vaccination. Samples from vaccinated people were obtained from the UK trials COV001 and COV002, which included a single-blind randomized controlled phase 2/3 trial of AZD1222 (ChAdOx1 nCoV-19) in healthy adults. For TCRbeta chain sequencing, PBMC samples were collected from trial participants at day 0 and at day 28 after the second dose. The CDR3 regions of human TCRbeta chains were analyzed by immunosequencing. The paper's data handling went like this. Repertoire TCRs were matched against a reference library of SARS-CoV-2-specific TCRs generated with the MIRA antigen-specificity platform. Breadth was defined as the fraction of unique TCRs that were SARS-CoV-2-associated. Depth was defined as the fraction of total T cells that were SARS-CoV-2-associated. Each spike-specific TCR was assigned to its reactive spike region and to a CD4 or CD8 class using the MIRA data. Log10-transformed breadth and depth values were compared by one-way ANOVA with Sidak's multiple comparisons tests. TCRdb stores this immuneACCESS table with in-frame sequences only. Part of the clones is absent; in the studies checked, under half of the shortfall reflects unresolved V genes, and no reason is known for the rest. V and J calls plus clone size are reproduced from that table; the DNA served to infer D and trimming. For this sample the table gives around 100,000 clones, of which around 95% were detected only once. In total, the top ten clones hold 2% to 2.5% of the sample.

As to this clone: There is no known antigen for this receptor. No quality values exist for individual bases; no much larger clone is one base distant.

The V end loses 0 bases and the J end loses 9 bases, and a stretch of 17 bases separates them. CDR1 and CDR2 were assigned from the germline V gene as MGHRA and YSYEKL. The CDR3 contains 15 residues, cysteine and phenylalanine counted. Only the CDR3 DNA is retained, 45 bases long and in frame from the first base. Source: peripheral blood, taken on day 0 of AZD1222 vaccination. The chain links TRBV4-1 with TRBJ2-5; TRBD2 might be the D gene, on 5 matching bases. The TCR sequence derives from an adult in good health. The CDR3 loop reads CASSQDPQSVRAQYF. The DNA sequence is as follows: TGCGCCAGCAGCCAAGATCCCCAGTCAGTGCGGGCCCAGTACTTC.